Sequencing of this T cell receptor (beta chain) was carried out in a study of PD-L1 blockade in urothelial cancer. Study at large: Investigators checked blood 3 weeks (second dose) and 6 weeks after treatment start.

Each PCR had synthetic TCR analog templates added to it as a spike-in. The method was immunoSEQ multiplex PCR; TCRdb's version includes in-frame clones alone and lacks a portion of them. The repertoire holds approximately 90,000 clones, with around 90% as singletons. Noted time point: pretreatment peripheral blood. Samples were collected from each patient before treatment and during treatment. Each patient gave between 1 and 8 of them in total. Germline loops: CDR1 MDHEN, CDR2 SYDVKM. Germline trimming cut 7 bases from V and 3 bases from J; bases unmatched to any gene: 14. This CDR3 contains 17 residues.

The sequenced sample was PBMCs, obtained around atezolizumab (anti-PD-L1) treatment. The V and J genes are TRBV28 and TRBJ1-5, with 8 bases aligning to TRBD1. The TCR comes from a man in his 60s with urothelial cancer. In DNA, the CDR3 is TGTGCCAGCACTTCAGGGGGCGCGTCGGTGGACAATCAGCCCCAGCATTTT. Translated: CASTSGGASVDNQPQHF. Supplemented by reference TRBV28 and TRBJ1-5, the full variable domain reads DVKVTQSSRYLVKRTGEKVFLECVQDMDHENMFWYRQDPGLGLRLIYFSYDVKMKEKGDIPEGYSVSREKKERFSLILESASTNQTSMYLCASTSGGASVDNQPQHFGDGTRLSIL.